A selection of T cell receptor beta chains follows, all from one sample in a study of OX40 agonist ivuxolimab in advanced cancers. Data came from immunoSEQ multiplex PCR; TCRdb stores just in-frame clones and leaves some out. Of roughly 80,000 clones in the sample, 89% were seen once. This sample comprised CD4+ or CD8+ T cells sorted from blood, obtained in a trial of the OX40 agonist ivuxolimab. The receptors come from an adult with an advanced solid tumor such as melanoma, head and neck, liver or kidney cancer. Each CDR3 is given with its conserved first and last residue. A D gene is named only where the DNA matches it firmly. Clone size is not always given. Where it is, it says once, few, many or a class for expanded clones.

len	abundance	d_gene	j_gene	v_gene	CDR3nt	CDR3aa
14	NA	NA	TRBJ2-3	TRBV14	TGTGCCAGCAGCCAGAACCCCCGCACAGATACGCAGTATTTT	CASSQNPRTDTQYF
15	NA	NA	TRBJ1-5	TRBV19	TGTGCCAGTAGTACGCAACAGGGTTTGAGTCAGCCCCAGCATTTT	CASSTQQGLSQPQHF
14	NA	NA	TRBJ2-1	TRBV5-1	TGCGCCAGCAGCCCTCAGGGGGGATACAATGAGCAGTTCTTC	CASSPQGGYNEQFF
16	NA	NA	TRBJ2-2	TRBV4-1	TGCGCCAGCAGCCAAGATCCCCGAATCAGTACCGGGGAGCTGTTTTTT	CASSQDPRISTGELFF
17	NA	TRBD1	TRBJ2-7	TRBV18	TGTGCCAGCTCACCGCCCGTGGGAACAGGGGGCTCCTACGAGCAGTACTTC	CASSPPVGTGGSYEQYF
16	NA	NA	TRBJ1-5	TRBV19	TGTGCCAGTAGTATAGATCCGGCCACCCTTGATCAGCCCCAGCATTTT	CASSIDPATLDQPQHF
17	NA	TRBD2	TRBJ2-5	TRBV19	TGTGCCAGTAGCCGGGGACTAGCGGGGGGGCTGCAAGAGACCCAGTACTTC	CASSRGLAGGLQETQYF
16	NA	NA	TRBJ2-7	TRBV4-1	TGCGCCAGCAGCCAAGGGGAAGCCCGCCGAGGGTACGAGCAGTACTTC	CASSQGEARRGYEQYF
15	NA	TRBD1	TRBJ1-5	TRBV2	TGTGCCAGCAGTCCAATACAGGGGGCCAATCAGCCCCAGCATTTT	CASSPIQGANQPQHF
13	once	NA	TRBJ1-3	TRBV28	TGTGCCAGTAGGGCGACCTCTGGAAACACCATATATTTT	CASRATSGNTIYF
14	NA	NA	TRBJ1-4	TRBV6-6	TGTGCCAGCAGTTATTCGATCGGGAGGGAAAAACTGTTTTTT	CASSYSIGREKLFF
16	NA	NA	TRBJ2-7	TRBV6-5	TGTGCCAGCAGTTACTCAGACCTGGGTCGGACGATGGGGCAGTACTTC	CASSYSDLGRTMGQYF
13	NA	NA	TRBJ1-2	TRBV6-1	TGTGCCAGCAGTCCTCGGGCAGGTTATGGCTACACCTTC	CASSPRAGYGYTF
13	NA	NA	TRBJ1-2	TRBV5-8	TGTGCCAGCAGCTCTCAGGGTCGCGGTGGCTACACCTTC	CASSSQGRGGYTF
14	NA	NA	TRBJ2-7	TRBV6-1	TGTGCCAGCAGGATTGCGGGTAGCTCCTACGAGCAGTACTTC	CASRIAGSSYEQYF
11	NA	NA	TRBJ2-7	TRBV7-2	TGTGCCAGCAGCGGCTACCGCGAGCAGTACTTC	CASSGYREQYF
15	once	NA	TRBJ1-1	TRBV11-3	TGTGCCAGCAGCTCCCCCGCGACAGGAAACACTGAAGCTTTCTTT	CASSSPATGNTEAFF
16	NA	NA	TRBJ1-2	TRBV4-1	TGCGCCAGCAGCCCTCCGGGACAAAAGAGGATTTACGGCTACACCTTC	CASSPPGQKRIYGYTF
16	NA	NA	TRBJ1-3	TRBV5-1	TGCGCCAGCAGCTTGATCCCCATTTCCTCTGGAAACACCATATATTTT	CASSLIPISSGNTIYF
13	NA	NA	TRBJ2-1	TRBV9	TGTGCCAGCAGCGTGGGGACTGTCAATGAGCAGTTCTTC	CASSVGTVNEQFF
12	once	TRBD1	TRBJ2-7	TRBV2	TGTGCCAGCACCGTGGACAGGGCCGAGCAGTACTTC	CASTVDRAEQYF
16	NA	NA	TRBJ1-1	TRBV4-1	TGCGCCAGCAGCCACCATGCCCGGGGCATGGACACTGAAGCTTTCTTT	CASSHHARGMDTEAFF
15	NA	NA	TRBJ2-5	TRBV15	TGTGCCACCAGCAGAGATCGCGGAACCCAAGAGACCCAGTACTTC	CATSRDRGTQETQYF
16	NA	TRBD1	TRBJ1-5	TRBV4-1	TGCGCCAGCAGCCAAGGGGCAGGGGGTGGCAATCAGCCCCAGCATTTT	CASSQGAGGGNQPQHF
15	NA	TRBD2	TRBJ2-7	TRBV7-6	TGTGCCAGCAGCTTAGGCGGGAGGGCGGAGGACGAGCAGTACTTC	CASSLGGRAEDEQYF
15	NA	TRBD1	TRBJ2-3	TRBV28	TGTGCCAGCTCCCCCCTTGACAGGGGCACAGATACGCAGTATTTT	CASSPLDRGTDTQYF
14	NA	NA	TRBJ1-5	TRBV27	TGTGCCAGCAGTTTTGACGGGAGCAATCAGCCCCAGCATTTT	CASSFDGSNQPQHF
12	NA	NA	TRBJ1-4	TRBV6-5	TGTGCCAGCAGGGGGAGGGATGAAAAACTGTTTTTT	CASRGRDEKLFF
14	NA	TRBD1	TRBJ1-2	TRBV18	TGTGCCAGCATACGACAGGGGTATATCTATGGCTACACCTTC	CASIRQGYIYGYTF
15	NA	TRBD1	TRBJ1-4	TRBV10-1	TGCGCCAGCAGCCCAAGGGACAGGGAAGATGAAAAACTGTTTTTT	CASSPRDREDEKLFF
11	NA	TRBD1	TRBJ2-7	TRBV29-1	TGCAGCGTCCAGACAGGGGACGAGCAGTACTTC	CSVQTGDEQYF
15	NA	TRBD1	TRBJ2-7	TRBV4-2	TGTGCCAGCAGCCAACCCGCCGGACAGGGGTACGAGCAGTACTTC	CASSQPAGQGYEQYF
18	NA	NA	TRBJ2-6	TRBV29-1	TGCAGCGTTGAAGACAACAGCCCTCTAGCTCCTGGGGCCAACGTCCTGACTTTC	CSVEDNSPLAPGANVLTF
17	few	NA	TRBJ1-6	TRBV7-9	TGTGCCAGCAGCTTAATCCCAAAGACGGGGGGCAATTCACCCCTCCACTTT	CASSLIPKTGGNSPLHF
15	NA	NA	TRBJ1-3	TRBV7-9	TGTGCCAGCAGCTTATCTGGGAGCTCTGGAAACACCATATATTTT	CASSLSGSSGNTIYF
12	NA	TRBD1	TRBJ1-5	TRBV28	TGTGCCTCCGGAGGGGGCTGGCGGCCCCAGCATTTT	CASGGGWRPQHF
14	NA	TRBD1	TRBJ1-2	TRBV5-1	TGCGCCAGCAGCTCCGAAAGACAGGGTGGAGGCTACACCTTC	CASSSERQGGGYTF
14	NA	NA	TRBJ2-2	TRBV7-9	TGTGCCAGCAGCGTACAGGGTTTCACCGGGGAGCTGTTTTTT	CASSVQGFTGELFF
16	NA	NA	TRBJ2-1	TRBV18	TGTGCCAGCTCACCTCTCCAGGACAGCTCCTACAATGAGCAGTTCTTC	CASSPLQDSSYNEQFF
13	few	NA	TRBJ1-1	TRBV29-1	TGCAGCGTTGGGGTCGCGGTGAACACTGAAGCTTTCTTT	CSVGVAVNTEAFF
11	NA	NA	TRBJ1-2	TRBV6-6	TGTGCCAGCAGTTACCAGGGAAGCTACACCTTC	CASSYQGSYTF
12	many	NA	TRBJ1-2	TRBV7-9	TGTGCCAGCAGCCCGGGACCGGTCGGCTACACCTTC	CASSPGPVGYTF
13	NA	NA	TRBJ1-2	TRBV18	TGTGCCAGCTCAGAGGGAGCTAACTATGGCTACACCTTC	CASSEGANYGYTF
13	NA	TRBD1	TRBJ2-7	TRBV5-1	TGCGCCAGCAGCCAAGGACAGGACTACGAGCAGTACTTC	CASSQGQDYEQYF
18	NA	TRBD1	TRBJ1-2	TRBV28	TGTGCCAGCAGTCATGGACAGGGGCTCCTGAGCCCTAACTATGGCTACACCTTC	CASSHGQGLLSPNYGYTF
14	once	NA	TRBJ2-7	TRBV7-2	TGTGCCAGCAGTTCGGGGGGCCGCTCCTACGAGCAGTACTTC	CASSSGGRSYEQYF